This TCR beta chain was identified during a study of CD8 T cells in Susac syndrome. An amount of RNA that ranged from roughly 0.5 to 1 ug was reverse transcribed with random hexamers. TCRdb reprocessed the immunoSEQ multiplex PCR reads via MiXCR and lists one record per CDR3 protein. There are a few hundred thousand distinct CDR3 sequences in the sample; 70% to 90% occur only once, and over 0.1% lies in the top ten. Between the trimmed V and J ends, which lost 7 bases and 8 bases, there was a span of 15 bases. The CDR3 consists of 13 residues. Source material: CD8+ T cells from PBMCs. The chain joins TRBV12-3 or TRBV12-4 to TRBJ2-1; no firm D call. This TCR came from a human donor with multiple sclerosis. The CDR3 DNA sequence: TGTGCCAGCACCCTCCTGCCGGGTGATGAGCAGTTCTTC. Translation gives CASTLLPGDEQFF.